This T cell receptor beta chain was retrieved from a study of blood T cell repertoires in COVID-19. Data came from immunoSEQ multiplex PCR; TCRdb stores just in-frame clones and leaves some out. Of approximately 280,000 clones in the sample, less than 85% are singletons; the top ten hold about 2.5%. The CDR3 is made up of 12 amino acids. Looked up from germline, CDR1 is SGHRS and CDR2 is YFSETQ. V lost 4 bases to trimming and J lost 4 bases, with 9 bases between them. This clone came up once. V is TRBV5-1 and J is TRBJ2-7; the D gene is possibly TRBD1 (5 bases). The sequence came from a woman aged 50 to 65 who had recovered from COVID-19. Sequencing input: PBMCs or T cells enriched from blood (not recorded which). CDR3 DNA: TGCGCCAGCAGCATGACAGTTTACGAGCAGTACTTC. Translating gives CASSMTVYEQYF.